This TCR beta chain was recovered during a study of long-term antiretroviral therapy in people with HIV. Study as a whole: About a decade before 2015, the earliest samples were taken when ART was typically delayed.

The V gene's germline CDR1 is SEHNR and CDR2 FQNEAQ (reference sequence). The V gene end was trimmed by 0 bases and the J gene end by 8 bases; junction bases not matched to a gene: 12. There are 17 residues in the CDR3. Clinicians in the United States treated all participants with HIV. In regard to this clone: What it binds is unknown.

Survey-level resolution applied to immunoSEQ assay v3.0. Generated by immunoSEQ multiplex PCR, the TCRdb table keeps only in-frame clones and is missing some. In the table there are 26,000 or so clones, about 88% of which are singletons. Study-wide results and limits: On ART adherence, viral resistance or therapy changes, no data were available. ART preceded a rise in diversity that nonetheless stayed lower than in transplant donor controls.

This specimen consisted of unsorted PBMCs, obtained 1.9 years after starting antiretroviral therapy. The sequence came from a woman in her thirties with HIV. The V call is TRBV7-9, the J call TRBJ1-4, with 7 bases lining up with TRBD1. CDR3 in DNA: TGTGCCAGCAGCTTAGCCACGATACAGGGGACGGAAGAAAAACTGTTTTTT. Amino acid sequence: CASSLATIQGTEEKLFF. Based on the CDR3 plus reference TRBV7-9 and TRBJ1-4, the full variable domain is DTGVSQNPRHKITKRGQNVTFRCDPISEHNRLYWYRQTLGQGPEFLTYFQNEAQLEKSRLLSDRFSAERPKGSFSTLEIQRTEQGDSAMYLCASSLATIQGTEEKLFFGSGTQLSVL.